These T cell receptor beta chains were read from a single sample in a study of PD-1 blockade in classical Hodgkin lymphoma. Measured with immunoSEQ multiplex PCR; TCRdb has only the in-frame clones, and not every one. The sample includes about 13,000 clones, about nine tenths of them seen just once. The sample in question was peripheral blood mononuclear cells (PBMCs), obtained at baseline. The receptor source for this set is a human donor with classical Hodgkin lymphoma. CDR3s include the opening cysteine and the closing phenylalanine or tryptophan. Each record gives: V gene, J gene, D gene, clone size, CDR3 DNA, CDR3 protein. A D gene is named only where the DNA matches it firmly. Not all rows give a size; the values are once, few, many and, for expanded clones, a class.

>TRBV5-1|TRBJ2-2|.|.
TGCGCCGGAGGGGAGCCCACCGGGGAGCTGTTTTTT
CAGGEPTGELFF
>TRBV30|TRBJ2-7|.|.
TGTGCCTGGAGTGTCGGGCAGAACTACGAGCAGTACTTC
CAWSVGQNYEQYF
>TRBV7-9|TRBJ1-3|.|.
TGTGCCAGCAGCTTAAAGAGGGGGGGAAACACCATATATTTT
CASSLKRGGNTIYF
>TRBV19|TRBJ2-3|.|.
TGTGCCAGTAGTGCAGGCCAGCTAGGATACACAGATACGCAGTATTTT
CASSAGQLGYTDTQYF
>TRBV5-1|TRBJ1-5|TRBD1|once
TGCGCCAGCAGCCCGACGACAGGGTATAATCAGCCCCAGCATTTT
CASSPTTGYNQPQHF
>TRBV6-5|TRBJ2-7|.|.
TGTGCCAGCAGTTACTCAGACGCGGGGAACGAGCAGTACTTC
CASSYSDAGNEQYF
>TRBV19|TRBJ2-1|.|.
TGTGCCAGTAGTATCCAGGGGAGGAGCTCCTACAATGAGCAGTTCTTC
CASSIQGRSSYNEQFF
>TRBV15|TRBJ1-1|.|.
TGTGCCACCAGCAGAGATGTAGGGAACACTGAAGCTTTCTTT
CATSRDVGNTEAFF
>TRBV4-1|TRBJ1-6|.|.
TGCGCCAGCAGCCAAGGTCTCTGGCCCCTCCACTTT
CASSQGLWPLHF
>TRBV5-1|TRBJ2-7|TRBD1|.
TGCGCCAGCAGCTTGTCCCCACAGGGGGCGGTAGGCGAGCAGTACTTC
CASSLSPQGAVGEQYF
>TRBV5-1|TRBJ1-4|.|.
TGCGCCAGCAGCTTGGGGGGAATAGGAGAAAAACTGTTTTTT
CASSLGGIGEKLFF
>TRBV5-1|TRBJ1-2|TRBD1|.
TGCGCCAGCAGCGCGGACAGGGGAGTGGGAGGCCGTACCTTC
CASSADRGVGGRTF
>TRBV25-1|TRBJ1-6|.|.
TGTGCCAGCAGTGAGGGTTTGACACCCCTCCACTTT
CASSEGLTPLHF
>TRBV2|TRBJ2-3|.|.
TGTGCCAGCAGTGATGTCAGGGGGGAGTATAGCACAGATACGCAGTATTTT
CASSDVRGEYSTDTQYF
>TRBV5-1|TRBJ2-5|.|.
TGCGCCAGCAGCTTGACGGGGGAACGGACCCAGTACTTC
CASSLTGERTQYF
>TRBV2|TRBJ2-5|.|.
TGTGCCAGCAAGACCGGGGAGACCCAGTACTTC
CASKTGETQYF
>TRBV5-1|TRBJ1-2|.|.
TGCGCCAGCAGAATAACGGGACGGGAAACTAACTATGGCTACACCTTC
CASRITGRETNYGYTF
>TRBV5-1|TRBJ2-1|.|.
TGCGCCAGCAGCTTGGCCTATCCGGGATCGGGCCTCGATGAGCAGTTCTTC
CASSLAYPGSGLDEQFF
>TRBV5-6|TRBJ2-2|.|once
TGTGCCAGCAGCTTCCCGGTGGCAGTCGGGGAGCTGTTTTTT
CASSFPVAVGELFF
>TRBV20-1|TRBJ1-1|.|few
TGCAGTGCTCACGACAGGTTCGAAGCTTTCTTT
CSAHDRFEAFF
>TRBV7-9|TRBJ2-3|.|.
TGTGCCAGCAGCTGGACAGTCACAGATACGCAGTATTTT
CASSWTVTDTQYF
>TRBV7-8|TRBJ1-3|.|.
TGTGCCAGCAGCTTAGCCAGGTCTAACACCATATATTTT
CASSLARSNTIYF
>TRBV5-1|TRBJ2-7|.|.
TGCGCCAGCAGCTTGGACGGATACTACGAGCAGTACTTC
CASSLDGYYEQYF
>TRBV28|TRBJ2-7|.|.
TGTGCCAGCCTAAGACTGGGATCTTCCTACGAGCAGTACTTC
CASLRLGSSYEQYF
>TRBV6-1|TRBJ2-3|TRBD2|few
TGTGCCAGCAGTGAAGGTGCGGGGGGGCCGATAGATACGCAGTATTTT
CASSEGAGGPIDTQYF
>TRBV7-9|TRBJ2-5|TRBD2|.
TGTGCCAGCAGCCGATTAGCGGGGGAAGAGACCCAGTACTTC
CASSRLAGEETQYF
>TRBV28|TRBJ1-6|.|.
TGTGCCAGCAGTTTTCCGGGCGGTCTTAATTCACCCCTCCACTTT
CASSFPGGLNSPLHF
>TRBV11-2|TRBJ2-7|.|.
TGTGCCAGCAGCTTAGGGGGGACAATACCCTACGAGCAGTACTTC
CASSLGGTIPYEQYF
>TRBV15|TRBJ1-3|.|once
TGTGCCACCAGCGGGACGGCTGGAAACACCATATATTTT
CATSGTAGNTIYF
>TRBV18|TRBJ1-2|.|.
TGTGCCAGCTCACCAGGGGGCTGGTATGGCTACACCTTC
CASSPGGWYGYTF
>TRBV11-2|TRBJ2-7|.|.
TGTGCCAGCACCCGAACCCCTCCCGAGCAGTACTTC
CASTRTPPEQYF
>TRBV28|TRBJ1-1|.|.
TGTGCTTTGGGCCCGACTTTCTTT
CALGPTFF
>TRBV21-1|TRBJ1-2|.|.
TGTGCCAGCCGACGCCTTAACTATGGCTACACCTTC
CASRRLNYGYTF
>TRBV15|TRBJ1-5|.|.
TGTGCCACCAGCACGTCCGGAACAGACAATCAGCCCCAGCATTTT
CATSTSGTDNQPQHF
>TRBV30|TRBJ1-2|.|.
TGTGCCTGGAGTGTACTCCTCATCGGGGGCTACACCTTC
CAWSVLLIGGYTF
>TRBV5-1|TRBJ1-1|TRBD1|.
TGCGCCAGCAGCTCGACAGGGGCGAACACTGAAGCTTTCTTT
CASSSTGANTEAFF